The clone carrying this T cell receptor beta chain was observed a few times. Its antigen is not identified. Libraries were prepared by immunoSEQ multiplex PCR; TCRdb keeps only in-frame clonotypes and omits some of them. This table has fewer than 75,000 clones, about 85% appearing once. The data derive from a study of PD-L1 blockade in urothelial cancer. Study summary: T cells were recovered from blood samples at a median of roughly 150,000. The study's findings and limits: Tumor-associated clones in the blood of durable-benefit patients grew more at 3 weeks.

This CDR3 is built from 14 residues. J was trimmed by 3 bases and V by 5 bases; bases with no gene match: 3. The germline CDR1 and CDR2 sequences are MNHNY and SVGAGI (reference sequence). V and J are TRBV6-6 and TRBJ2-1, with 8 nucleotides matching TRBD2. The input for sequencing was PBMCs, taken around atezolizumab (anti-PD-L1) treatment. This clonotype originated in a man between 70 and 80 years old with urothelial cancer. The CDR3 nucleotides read TGTGCCAGCAGTCTAGCGGGTCGCTACAATGAGCAGTTCTTC. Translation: CASSLAGRYNEQFF.